These 30 T cell receptor beta chains share one sample of origin, sequenced in a study of spatial heterogeneity in lung cancer. TCRdb called the 5' RACE reads again in MiXCR, with one record for every CDR3 protein. Here the sample spans 24,000 or so distinct CDR3 sequences, 2.5% to 4% being singletons. The sample's time point: sample taken at primary tumor resection. Whole RNA came from tumor, nontumor lung or frozen PBMC and was sequenced without being sorted. The specimen comprised PBMCs, sampled at surgery. The source of these receptors is a female donor with early-stage non-small cell lung cancer.

This clonotype has a count of ten or more. CDR3 sequence: CASKGTGSLHEQYF. The CDR3 DNA reads as TGTGCCAGCAAGGGGACAGGGAGTCTTCACGAGCAGTACTTC. The V and J genes are TRBV28 and TRBJ2-7; 9 bases match TRBD1. CDR1 and CDR2 from the germline V gene are MDHEN and SYDVKM. This CDR3 spans 14 amino acids. V lost 7 bases to trimming and J lost 5 bases; unmatched junction nucleotides: 9.

This clonotype was observed at least ten times. The chain combines TRBV27 with TRBJ1-2; 7 nucleotides agree with TRBD1. With V trimmed by 0 bases and J by 3 bases, 1 base remained unmatched. Germline V gene sequence: CDR1 MNHEY, CDR2 SMNVEV (reference sequence). The CDR3 consists of 14 residues. The CDR3 region is CASSLSQGHYGYTF. The CDR3 bases are TGTGCCAGCAGTTTATCACAGGGGCACTATGGCTACACCTTC.

This clonotype was detected a few times. The CDR3: CASSLEIQGNTQYF. The CDR3 bases are TGTGCCAGCAGCTTAGAGATACAGGGGAATACGCAGTATTTT. This rearrangement joins TRBV13 to TRBJ2-3; TRBD1 matches at 7 bases. Germline CDR1 is PRHDT and CDR2 is FYEKMQ (reference sequence). Germline trimming cut 1 base from V and 7 bases from J; bases unmatched to any gene: 5. This CDR3 has 14 residues.

This clonotype was detected ten times or more. V is TRBV12-3 or TRBV12-4 and J is TRBJ2-7; 7 nucleotides agree with TRBD1. Germline trimming cut 4 bases from V and 0 bases from J; bases unmatched to any gene: 3. The CDR3 sequence is 14 residues long. The CDR3 DNA reads as TGTGCCAGCAGTTCAGGGGGTAGCTCCTACGAGCAGTACTTC. Translating gives CASSSGGSSYEQYF.

This clonotype was recorded many times. This chain connects TRBV9 to TRBJ2-7, with TRBD2 matching 7 bases. Germline-derived CDR1 and CDR2 are SGDLS and YYNGEE. This CDR3 contains 16 residues. V lost 0 bases, J lost 0 bases, and 6 bases stayed unmatched. CDR3 residues: CASSVGLAESSYEQYF. The CDR3 nucleotides read TGTGCCAGCAGCGTAGGGCTAGCGGAGAGCTCCTACGAGCAGTACTTC.

This clonotype was observed at least ten times. The rearrangement uses TRBV7-2 and TRBJ2-2; 8 nucleotides align to TRBD2. The CDR3 loop spans 13 amino acids. Germline CDR1 is SGHTA and CDR2 is FQGNSA. J lost 8 bases, V lost 5 bases, and 4 bases had no gene match. DNA for the CDR3: TGTGCCAGCAGCGCCCGACTAGCGGGGGAGCTGTTTTTT. Protein: CASSARLAGELFF.

This clonotype was seen repeatedly, ten times or more. The V gene is TRBV20-1, the J gene TRBJ2-1; D gene unclear. Germline assignment: CDR1 DFQATT and CDR2 SNEGSKA (reference sequence). V lost 2 bases to trimming and J lost 1 base, with 9 bases between them. This CDR3 is built from 14 residues. The chain's CDR3 is CSARSLSSYNEQFF. Written as DNA, the CDR3 is TGCAGTGCTAGATCCCTTAGTTCCTACAATGAGCAGTTCTTC.

This clonotype was seen many times. The V call is TRBV11-3, the J call TRBJ2-7; TRBD2 matches at 11 bases. Germline CDR1 and CDR2: SGHNT and YENEEA. The CDR3 is 15 residues long. Trimming took 5 bases from V and 3 from J; bases not matched to a gene: 6. The CDR3 DNA reads as TGTGCCAGCAGCCCCCTACTAGCGGGGGACTACGAGCAGTACTTC. Residues: CASSPLLAGDYEQYF. Variable domain in full (rest from reference TRBV11-3 and TRBJ2-7): EAGVVQSPRYKIIEKKQPVAFWCNPISGHNTLYWYLQNLGQGPELLIRYENEEAVDDSQLPKDRFSAERLKGVDSTLKIQPAELGDSAVYLCASSPLLAGDYEQYFGPGTRLTVT.

This clonotype was recorded at least ten times. The chain recombines TRBV27 with TRBJ2-7; no firm D call. The CDR3 consists of 16 residues. V was cut by 4 bases and J by 0 bases, with 16 bases left in between. Germline CDR1 is MNHEY and CDR2 is SMNVEV (reference sequence). CDR3 sequence: CASSSRWSQSSYEQYF. The CDR3 coding sequence is TGTGCCAGCAGTTCCCGGTGGTCCCAGAGCTCCTACGAGCAGTACTTC.

In its sample, this clonotype was seen many times. The V gene is TRBV9, the J gene TRBJ2-2; 8 bases fit TRBD1. The CDR3 consists of 15 residues. Germline V gives CDR1 SGDLS, CDR2 YYNGEE. With V trimmed by 2 bases and J by 3 bases, 3 bases remained unmatched. The CDR3 loop is CASSVAGGDTGELFF. The CDR3 region has the DNA TGTGCCAGCAGCGTGGCAGGGGGCGACACCGGGGAGCTGTTTTTT.

This clonotype was detected many times. The CDR3 bases are TGTGCCAGCAGCTTAGCGGGTAGCAACACTGAAGCTTTCTTT. It codes for CASSLAGSNTEAFF. The gene calls are TRBV7-9 and TRBJ1-1; D not certain. CDR1 and CDR2 from the germline V gene are SEHNR and FQNEAQ (reference sequence). Between the trimmed V and J ends, which lost 0 bases and 2 bases, there was a span of 7 bases. The CDR3 extends over 14 amino acids.

The sample holds many counts of this clonotype. This chain uses TRBV5-4 with TRBJ2-3; TRBD2 aligns across 7 bases. The V gene's germline CDR1 is SGHNT and CDR2 YYREEE (reference sequence). The CDR3 sequence is 16 residues long. J gave up 0 bases and V 5 bases, and 9 bases lay outside the gene matches. The CDR3 loop reads CASSLRLAASTDTQYF. The CDR3 DNA reads TGTGCCAGCAGTTTACGTCTAGCGGCTAGCACAGATACGCAGTATTTT. The complete variable domain, with remaining parts taken from reference TRBV5-4 and TRBJ2-3, reads ETGVTQSPTHLIKTRGQQVTLRCSSQSGHNTVSWYQQALGQGPQFIFQYYREEENGRGNFPPRFSGLQFPNYSSELNVNALELDDSALYLCASSLRLAASTDTQYFGPGTRLTVL.

This clonotype was seen only a few times. The rearrangement uses TRBV20-1 and TRBJ2-7, with TRBD2 identical over 9 bases. The germline V gene encodes CDR1 DFQATT and CDR2 SNEGSKA (reference sequence). This CDR3 contains 16 residues. V lost 0 bases and J lost 3; bases outside the gene matches: 9. The CDR3 nucleotides are TGCAGTGCTAGAGATCCCTGGACTAGCGTTAACTACGAGCAGTACTTC. Translation: CSARDPWTSVNYEQYF.

The sample holds many counts of this clonotype. This chain links TRBV5-4 with TRBJ2-7; 10 nucleotides agree with TRBD2. Trimming removed 0 bases from V and 0 bases from J; junction bases left unmatched: 9. This CDR3 is built from 18 residues. Germline CDR1 SGHNT, CDR2 YYREEE (reference sequence). CDR3 amino acids: CASSLDLAGVSSSYEQYF. CDR3 nucleotides: TGTGCCAGCAGCTTGGATCTAGCGGGAGTTTCAAGCTCCTACGAGCAGTACTTC.

The table lists this clonotype with many counts. The chain couples TRBV10-2 to TRBJ2-2; no firm D call. The CDR3 has 11 residues. Germline CDR1 WSHSY, CDR2 SAAADI. V was clipped by 9 bases and J by 7 bases, with 9 bases between them. The CDR3 loop is CASVGGGELFF. CDR3 bases: TGCGCCAGTGTGGGTGGCGGGGAGCTGTTTTTT.

This clonotype has just a few counts. The J gene is TRBJ2-1, the V gene TRBV20-1, with no clear D. Trimming left V 0 bases short and J 8 bases short, with 20 bases between. The CDR3 runs 16 residues. The germline gives CDR1 DFQATT, CDR2 SNEGSKA (reference sequence). CDR3 bases: TGCAGTGCTAGAGATACAACGATTAGTGCCTTTGATGAGCAGTTCTTC. Translated: CSARDTTISAFDEQFF.

Relative to its sample, this clonotype is large. J is TRBJ2-5 and V is TRBV29-1, with 10 positions matching TRBD2. Germline values: CDR1 SQVTM, CDR2 ANQGSEA. Trimming at V came to 8 bases and at J to 4 bases, leaving 16 bases not matched to a gene. This CDR3 has 16 amino acids. This chain's CDR3 is CSPTTAGGPSGETQYF. For the CDR3, the DNA is TGCAGCCCCACGACAGCGGGAGGGCCGAGTGGAGAGACCCAGTACTTC.

The table lists this clonotype with many counts. The chain employs TRBV3-1 and TRBJ1-5; perhaps TRBD1 as D (5 bases). Per the germline V gene, CDR1 is LGHDT and CDR2 is YNNKEL (reference sequence). Trimming removed 1 base at V and 2 bases at J, with 15 bases between. The CDR3 is 17 residues long. The CDR3 DNA is TGTGCCAGCAGCCAAGGCGGCACTATAGGGGGCAATCAGCCCCAGCATTTT. Amino acids: CASSQGGTIGGNQPQHF.

The V and J genes are TRBV5-8 and TRBJ2-7, with D unresolved. This CDR3 contains 15 residues. Trimming removed 0 bases at V and 1 base at J, with 11 bases between. Germline CDR1 and CDR2: SGHTS and YDEGEE. CDR3 sequence: CASSLEWSRSYEQYF. DNA of the CDR3: TGTGCCAGCAGCTTGGAATGGTCGCGGTCCTACGAGCAGTACTTC.

At least ten counts were recorded for this clonotype. The chain combines TRBV6-1 with TRBJ2-3, with D hard to call. Looked up from germline, CDR1 is MNHNS and CDR2 is SASEGT. Trimming took off 8 bases at V and 1 base at J, with 13 bases between the two ends. This CDR3 has 14 residues. The CDR3, as DNA: TGTGCCAGCGAAATAAGCAGAGGCACAGATACGCAGTATTTT. Translation gives CASEISRGTDTQYF.

The chain couples TRBV5-1 to TRBJ2-3; 15 nucleotides align to TRBD2. The CDR3 consists of 16 residues. V dropped 4 bases and J dropped 3; count of bases not matched to a gene: 3. Germline V lookup: CDR1 SGHRS, CDR2 YFSETQ. CDR3 bases: TGCGCCAGCAGCCGGGGACTAGCGGGAGGAACAGATACGCAGTATTTT. Translating it yields CASSRGLAGGTDTQYF.

The chain recombines TRBV5-4 with TRBJ1-1; the D is unclear. There are 13 residues in the CDR3. The germline CDR1 and CDR2 sequences are SGHNT and YYREEE (reference sequence). The germline V and J ends were trimmed by 0 bases and 0 bases, with 3 bases remaining between them. The CDR3 spells CASSLALNTEAFF. The CDR3 region has the DNA TGTGCCAGCAGCTTGGCCTTGAACACTGAAGCTTTCTTT. The whole variable domain, remainder taken from reference TRBV5-4 and TRBJ1-1, is ETGVTQSPTHLIKTRGQQVTLRCSSQSGHNTVSWYQQALGQGPQFIFQYYREEENGRGNFPPRFSGLQFPNYSSELNVNALELDDSALYLCASSLALNTEAFFGQGTRLTVV.

This clonotype was picked up a small number of times. The chain carries TRBV9 and TRBJ2-2, with 7 bases that match TRBD2. Per the germline V gene, CDR1 is SGDLS and CDR2 is YYNGEE. The CDR3 extends over 17 amino acids. The trim removed 0 bases at V and 1 base at J, leaving 6 bases unmatched. The CDR3 DNA follows: TGTGCCAGCAGCGTAGGGCTCCTAGCGGAGAACACCGGGGAGCTGTTTTTT. Translation: CASSVGLLAENTGELFF.

This clonotype was observed many times. The chain is built from TRBV2 and TRBJ2-7; maybe TRBD1 (6 bases). There are 13 residues in the CDR3. The ends were cut back, 2 bases at V and 6 bases at J, with 11 bases in the middle. The V gene's germline CDR1 is SNHLY and CDR2 FYNNEI. The DNA of the CDR3 is TGTGCCAGCAGTGAACAGGGGCTTAGCGAGCAGTACTTC. This encodes CASSEQGLSEQYF.

V gene TRBV2 combines with J gene TRBJ2-3, with D maybe TRBD2 (5 bases). V was cut by 5 bases and J by 4 bases, with 16 bases left in between. Looked up from germline, CDR1 is SNHLY and CDR2 is FYNNEI. The CDR3 loop spans 15 amino acids. The DNA of the CDR3 is TGTGCCAGCAGTCCCCGGGGTAGCGCCGCAGATACGCAGTATTTT. It specifies CASSPRGSAADTQYF.

J is TRBJ2-7 and V is TRBV14, with D maybe TRBD2 (5 bases). This CDR3 region has 12 residues. V dropped 4 bases and J dropped 7 bases, with 11 bases sitting between them. The germline V gene encodes CDR1 SGHDN and CDR2 FVKESK. CDR3 amino acids: CASSPSRGEQYF. The CDR3 coding sequence is TGTGCCAGCAGCCCATCCCGCGGGGAGCAGTACTTC.

This clonotype was observed many times. The chain has TRBV28 and TRBJ2-7; D gene unclear. With 4 bases removed from V and 2 bases from J, the gap between germline ends came to 12 bases. The CDR3 contains 14 residues. Germline V CDR1 and CDR2: MDHEN, SYDVKM. The CDR3 DNA sequence: TGTGCCAGCAGTTCTTCATGGACGGCCTACGAGCAGTACTTC. It translates to CASSSSWTAYEQYF.

This clonotype was seen repeatedly, ten times or more. The rearrangement links TRBV28 to TRBJ2-3; D perhaps matches TRBD2 (6 bases). Trimming took off 3 bases at V and 2 bases at J, with 12 bases between the two ends. The CDR3 contains 15 residues. CDR1 is MDHEN and CDR2 is SYDVKM in the germline V gene. The CDR3 region has the DNA TGTGCCAGCAGTTTCCTGCGGGATTCCACAGATACGCAGTATTTT. Translating it yields CASSFLRDSTDTQYF.

This clonotype was recorded a few times. This rearrangement joins TRBV20-1 to TRBJ1-1; 7 bases fit TRBD1. Trimming at V came to 2 bases and at J to 1 base, leaving 4 bases not matched to a gene. Germline assignment: CDR1 DFQATT and CDR2 SNEGSKA (reference sequence). The CDR3 has 14 residues. The CDR3 here is CSARKTGRNTEAFF. In DNA form, the CDR3 reads TGCAGTGCTAGAAAGACAGGGCGGAACACTGAAGCTTTCTTT.

This clonotype appeared many times. The rearrangement joins TRBV12-3 or TRBV12-4 to TRBJ2-2; 7 bases are shared with TRBD2. Trimming took 2 bases from V and 4 from J; bases not matched to a gene: 1. There are 14 residues in the CDR3. The CDR3 DNA reads TGTGCCAGCAGTTTATCGGGAGGCACCGGGGAGCTGTTTTTT. It yields the protein CASSLSGGTGELFF.